The 2 T cell receptor beta chains in this list originate from one sample, sequenced in a study of CD8 T cells in Susac syndrome. With random hexamers, reverse transcription was performed on about 0.5 to 1 ug of RNA. TCRdb called the immunoSEQ multiplex PCR reads again in MiXCR, with one record for every CDR3 protein. The table has a few hundred thousand distinct CDR3 sequences, roughly 92% seen once. The sequencing sample was made of CD8+ T cells from PBMCs. The source of these receptors is a human donor with multiple sclerosis.

The chain recombines TRBV19 with TRBJ1-1; D is unclear. There are 14 residues in the CDR3. V gave up 3 bases and J gave up 1 base, with 9 bases separating them. Germline CDR1 reads LNHDA; CDR2 reads SQIVND (reference sequence). Here the CDR3 DNA reads TGTGCCAGTAGTATCGGGCAGGAGAACACTGAAGCTTTCTTT. It encodes CASSIGQENTEAFF.

This rearrangement joins TRBV19 to TRBJ2-3, with D perhaps matching TRBD2 (6 bases). The CDR3 consists of 15 residues. CDR1 is LNHDA, CDR2 SQIVND, per germline (reference sequence). V gave up 9 bases and J gave up 0 bases, with 16 bases separating them. Here the CDR3 reads CASRTTLTSTDTQYF. In nucleotides, the CDR3 is TGTGCCAGCAGGACTACCCTTACTAGCACAGATACGCAGTATTTT. Supplemented by reference TRBV19 and TRBJ2-3, the full variable domain reads DGGITQSPKYLFRKEGQNVTLSCEQNLNHDAMYWYRQDPGQGLRLIYYSQIVNDFQKGDIAEGYSVSREKKESFPLTVTSAQKNPTAFYLCASRTTLTSTDTQYFGPGTRLTVL.